Listed here is a single T cell receptor beta chain. No antigen is known for it. This sample is drawn from a study of T cell responses to AZD1222 COVID-19 vaccine. Study conclusions and caveats: Spike-specific TCR breadth and depth both grew after two AZD1222 doses.

The CDR3 has 16 amino acids. Germline values: CDR1 SGHTA, CDR2 FQGTGA. V was pared by 0 bases and J by 5 bases, with 14 bases between. Data came from immunoSEQ multiplex PCR; TCRdb stores just in-frame clones and leaves some out. The profile shows some 130,000 clones, over 85% of them singletons. The specimen was peripheral blood, collected on day 0 of AZD1222 vaccination. The sequence derives from an adult in good health. V usage is TRBV7-3 and J usage is TRBJ2-1; the D gene is possibly TRBD1 (5 bases). CDR3 nucleotide sequence: TGTGCCAGCAGCTTAACGGGCTCCCTCAGGGACAATGAGCAGTTCTTC. It yields the protein CASSLTGSLRDNEQFF.